One and the same sample provided the 5 T cell receptor beta chains below, sequenced in a study of T cells in Graves' hyperthyroidism and ophthalmopathy (dated by TCRdb to the late 2010s). The library was built by means of multiplex PCR. The run used an Illumina HiSeq 2000. Amplification of TCR beta CDR3 regions was carried out from RNA transcripts. The TCR CDR3 was subjected to a first round of RT-PCR using the HTBI primer set and the Qiagen OneStep RT-PCR kit. The public reads were quality trimmed at Q25 with fastp and then assembled into clones with MiXCR by TCRdb, keeping productive beta chains. Each CDR3 protein gets just one entry, which takes the most common genes and DNA from the rows behind it. Counted in this sample were some 570,000 distinct CDR3 sequences; roughly 17% of them appeared once. The top ten clonotypes cover about 16% of the sample. Sample: blood. These receptors originate from a woman aged 18-35 years with Graves' ophthalmopathy.

Many counts were recorded for this clonotype. This chain uses TRBV11-2 with TRBJ1-2, with D perhaps TRBD1 (6 bases). V lost 5 bases to trimming and J lost 9 bases, with 19 bases between them. Germline V lookup: CDR1 SGHAT, CDR2 FQNNGV. The CDR3 has 14 residues. CDR3: CASSSPTGAPSYTF. DNA for the CDR3: TGTGCCAGCAGCAGTCCGACGGGGGCCCCGAGCTACACCTTC.

This clonotype occurred many times. V usage is TRBV19 and J usage is TRBJ1-2, with 10 positions matching TRBD1. This CDR3 contains 17 residues. Trimming took 3 bases from V and 4 from J; bases not matched to a gene: 11. The germline gives CDR1 LNHDA, CDR2 SQIVND (reference sequence). The CDR3 region is CASSIGIRDRGRYGYTF. As DNA, the CDR3 is TGTGCCAGTAGTATTGGTATCCGGGACAGGGGACGCTATGGCTACACCTTC.

The rearrangement links TRBV12-3 or TRBV12-4 to TRBJ1-1; D is ambiguous. Trimming left V 4 bases short and J 11 bases short, with 14 bases between. This CDR3 region has 12 residues. In DNA, the CDR3 is TGTGCCAGCAGTTCCGCACCCGAGTGGGCTTTCTTT. This gives the protein CASSSAPEWAFF.

With respect to this clonotype: One end of the junction varies from germline; a read error may be responsible. The rearrangement links TRBV7-2 to TRBJ2-3; 8 nucleotides line up with TRBD2. CDR3 length: 14 amino acids. The germline V gene has CDR1 SGHTA and CDR2 FQGNSA. The CDR3 loop reads CASSLAGFTDTQYF. For the CDR3, the DNA is TGTGCCAGCAGTTTAGCGGGATTCACAGATACGCAGTATTTT.

This clonotype was counted at least ten times. The V call is TRBV27, the J call TRBJ1-5, with D possibly TRBD1 on 6 matching bases. Germline-derived CDR1 and CDR2 are MNHEY and SMNVEV (reference sequence). V was shortened by 4 bases and J by 4 bases, with 11 bases between the two germline ends. This CDR3 region has 14 residues. The CDR3 nucleotides are TGTGCCAGCAGTTCCAGGGGCGTAAATCAGCCCCAGCATTTT. It yields the protein CASSSRGVNQPQHF.